Below, 16 T cell receptor beta chains from the same sample are listed, as sequenced in a study of CD8+ T cells in alopecia areata. Reverse transcribed after extraction, RNA yielded cDNA as the sequencing template. Profiled with immunoSEQ multiplex PCR; TCRdb holds only in-frame clones, not every one. The table lists about 94,000 clones, around three quarters of them singletons, with roughly 17% in the top ten. Sample treatment: oral pan-JAK inhibitor, 5-10 mg twice daily. Sequencing used CD8+ T cells sorted from blood, obtained between weeks 43 and 45, from a patient treated with tofacitinib. These receptors were taken from a human donor with alopecia areata.

The chain combines TRBV10-3 with TRBJ2-7; tentatively, D is TRBD1 or TRBD2 (5 bases each). CDR1 ENHRY and CDR2 SYGVKD come from the germline V gene. Trimming removed 5 bases from V and 3 bases from J, with 14 bases in between. The CDR3 loop spans 14 amino acids. The CDR3 loop is CAISPRDGNYEQYF. CDR3 coding DNA: TGTGCCATCAGTCCCCGGGACGGCAACTACGAGCAGTACTTC.

The chain joins TRBV7-2 to TRBJ2-1; D might be TRBD1 (6 bases). The V gene's germline CDR1 is SGHTA and CDR2 FQGNSA. The CDR3 contains 16 residues. The V gene lost 5 bases and the J gene lost 0 bases, with 14 bases spanning the gap. The CDR3 here is CASSQRGTSSYNEQFF. The DNA for the CDR3 is TGTGCCAGCAGCCAACGTGGGACATCCTCCTACAATGAGCAGTTCTTC.

The chain uses TRBV6-5 and TRBJ1-1; D is unresolved. V lost 2 bases to trimming and J lost 2 bases, with 6 bases between them. Germline lookup yields CDR1 MNHEY and CDR2 SVGAGI. The CDR3 has 13 residues. Here the CDR3 reads CASSYGRNTEAFF. In DNA, the CDR3 is TGTGCCAGCAGTTACGGCAGAAACACTGAAGCTTTCTTT.

The sample holds a few counts of this clone. The chain employs TRBV4-3 and TRBJ2-1; TRBD1 or TRBD2 may be the D gene (5 bases each). This CDR3 spans 16 amino acids. Trimming shortened V by 1 base and J by 9 bases, and 19 bases separated the two germline ends. The V gene's germline CDR1 is LGHNA and CDR2 YSLEER. Written as DNA, the CDR3 is TGCGCCAGCAGCCAAGTAGGGGTTGAGCGGAGCCCTGAGCAGTTCTTC. Its translation is CASSQVGVERSPEQFF.

V usage is TRBV5-6 and J usage is TRBJ2-2; 13 bases map to TRBD2. CDR1 and CDR2 from the germline V gene are SGHDT and YYEEEE. Losses at the gene ends were 4 bases for V and 3 bases for J; bases not matched to a gene: 9. This CDR3 region has 18 residues. The CDR3 loop is CASSGYGTSGDHTGELFF. CDR3 DNA: TGTGCCAGCAGCGGCTACGGGACTAGCGGGGATCACACCGGGGAGCTGTTTTTT.

The CDR3 spells CSGSNSGNTIYF. CDR3 DNA: TGCAGCGGGTCCAATTCTGGAAACACCATATATTTT. This rearrangement joins TRBV29-1 to TRBJ1-3; D is unclear. The CDR3 has 12 residues. CDR1 and CDR2 from the germline V gene are SQVTM and ANQGSEA. The ends were cut back, 7 bases at V and 1 base at J, with 8 bases in the middle.

The gene calls are TRBV27 and TRBJ2-1, with 8 bases fitting TRBD2. Looked up from germline, CDR1 is MNHEY and CDR2 is SMNVEV (reference sequence). The CDR3 length is 15 residues. V trimming: 0 bases; J trimming: 4 bases; junction bases outside the gene matches: 2. The CDR3 region is CASSLSAGGYNEQFF. The CDR3 nucleotides are TGTGCCAGCAGTTTATCTGCGGGGGGATACAATGAGCAGTTCTTC.

The chain combines TRBV30 with TRBJ2-7; 8 nucleotides align to TRBD1. The germline V gene has CDR1 GTSNPN and CDR2 SVGIG (reference sequence). The V segment lost 3 bases and the J segment 5 bases; nucleotides outside the gene matches: 3. This CDR3 comprises 12 residues. The CDR3 sequence: CAWRDRGNEQYF. The CDR3 DNA reads as TGTGCCTGGAGAGACAGGGGTAACGAGCAGTACTTC.

This rearrangement joins TRBV15 to TRBJ2-5; TRBD2 aligns across 9 bases. Germline lookup yields CDR1 LNHNV and CDR2 YYDKDF (reference sequence). V lost 4 bases, J lost 4 bases, and 10 bases stayed unmatched. The CDR3 sequence is 16 residues long. CDR3 nucleotides: TGTGCCACCAGCAATACGTTAGCGGGGGCTGGAGAGACCCAGTACTTC. Its translation: CATSNTLAGAGETQYF.

The chain recombines TRBV19 with TRBJ1-1, with a tentative D call TRBD1 (5 bases). Trimming took 9 bases from V and 4 from J, leaving 12 bases between them. This CDR3 comprises 12 residues. CDR1 is LNHDA, CDR2 SQIVND, per germline (reference sequence). The chain's CDR3 is CASLSGGTEAFF. Written as DNA, the CDR3 is TGTGCCAGCCTATCTGGGGGCACTGAAGCTTTCTTT.

J is TRBJ1-4 and V is TRBV6-6; D gene uncertain. V was shortened by 5 bases and J by 3 bases, with 10 bases between the two germline ends. CDR3 size: 14 residues. Germline-derived CDR1 and CDR2 are MNHNY and SVGAGI (reference sequence). The CDR3 spells CASSDGVPNEKLFF. CDR3 nucleotide sequence: TGTGCCAGCAGTGATGGGGTGCCTAATGAAAAACTGTTTTTT.

As to this clone: An end of the junction does not agree with germline; a read error may underlie this. This chain connects TRBV27 to TRBJ1-1; tentative D call: TRBD1 (5 bases). The germline CDR1 and CDR2 sequences are MNHEY and SMNVEV (reference sequence). This CDR3 region has 16 residues. The CDR3 spells CASRINHERGNAEAFF. The CDR3 bases are TGTGCCAGCAGGATAAATCACGAACGGGGGAACGCTGAAGCTTTCTTT.

This clone was picked up a small number of times. The rearrangement joins TRBV4-3 to TRBJ2-2; TRBD2 is a possible D gene (5 bases). Germline lookup yields CDR1 LGHNA and CDR2 YSLEER. Between the trimmed V and J ends, which lost 0 bases and 6 bases, there was a span of 11 bases. The CDR3 consists of 15 residues. The CDR3 region has the DNA TGCGCCAGCAGCCAAGATCGGGGATCTGCCGGGGAGCTGTTTTTT. Translating it yields CASSQDRGSAGELFF.

The chain recombines TRBV12-5 with TRBJ1-1; D gene unclear. Germline CDR1 and CDR2: LGHNT and FRNRAP. Trimming shortened V by 3 bases and J by 6 bases, and 8 bases separated the two germline ends. CDR3 length: 12 amino acids. DNA for the CDR3: TGTGCTAGTGGTTTTCTCCAGTCTGAAGCTTTCTTT. Its translation: CASGFLQSEAFF. The complete variable domain, with remaining parts taken from reference TRBV12-5 and TRBJ1-1, reads DARVTQTPRHKVTEMGQEVTMRCQPILGHNTVFWYRQTMMQGLELLAYFRNRAPLDDSGMPKDRFSAEMPDATLATLKIQPSEPRDSAVYFCASGFLQSEAFFGQGTRLTVV.

The J gene is TRBJ1-2, the V gene TRBV6-5; TRBD1 might be the D (5 bases). CDR1 and CDR2 (germline): MNHEY, SVGAGI. V was pared by 4 bases and J by 1 base, with 10 bases between. CDR3 length: 14 residues. The CDR3 spells CASSWTTDNYGYTF. The CDR3 bases are TGTGCCAGCAGTTGGACGACAGATAACTATGGCTACACCTTC.

The genes are TRBV19 and TRBJ1-1; D gene ambiguous. CDR3 length: 11 residues. Germline V gives CDR1 LNHDA, CDR2 SQIVND (reference sequence). V was cut by 8 bases and J by 1 base, with 5 bases left in between. CDR3: CASGGNTEAFF. In DNA, the CDR3 is TGTGCCAGTGGTGGGAACACTGAAGCTTTCTTT.